The clone carrying this TCR beta chain has just a few counts. The target antigen is unknown. MiXCR, run by TCRdb on the 5' RACE reads, gives a single entry per CDR3 protein. The data contain some 54,000 distinct CDR3 sequences, 6.5% to 9% of them seen just once; the ten biggest clones take up over 6.5%. This sample is drawn from a study of CD8 T cells in ankylosing spondylitis. Study results and caveats: One TCR beta motif, made up of eight or nine highly homologous variants, appeared characteristic of ankylosing spondylitis blood.

The receptor was isolated from a female donor with ankylosing spondylitis or in good health (not recorded which). The sequencing sample was made of blood, either unsorted or a sorted T cell fraction (not recorded which).

CDR3 sequence (DNA): TGTGCCAGCAGCGGCAGACTAGCCCATGAGCAGTTCTTC. It encodes CASSGRLAHEQFF. The V call is TRBV7-2, the J call TRBJ2-1, with TRBD2 matching 7 bases. V lost 5 bases to trimming and J lost 8 bases; unmatched junction nucleotides: 6. Germline CDR1 and CDR2: SGHTA and FQGNSA. The CDR3 runs to 13 residues.